This entry describes one TCR beta chain. Its antigen is undetermined. The record originates from a study of PD-L1 blockade in urothelial cancer. Study overall: Blood gave a median about 140,000 T cells. Study results and limitations: Sub-median blood TCR clonality before treatment predicted longer survival.

The V gene end was trimmed by 5 bases and the J gene end by 9 bases; junction bases not matched to a gene: 12. The CDR3 is 15 amino acids. The germline V gene encodes CDR1 SEHNR and CDR2 FQNEAQ (reference sequence). Profiling relied on immunoSEQ multiplex PCR, and the TCRdb table lists in-frame clones only, not all of them. The sample records about 56,000 clones, 70% to 90% being singletons. This TCR derives from a man aged 50 or older with urothelial cancer. The V call is TRBV7-9, the J call TRBJ2-1; 8 nucleotides match TRBD2. Specimen: PBMCs, collected around atezolizumab (anti-PD-L1) treatment. The CDR3 coding sequence is TGTGCCAGCAGCCCCCAGCGGGAGCCCTCCGGTGAGCAGTTCTTC. This translates into CASSPQREPSGEQFF. The variable domain in full, completed from reference TRBV7-9 and TRBJ2-1, reads DTGVSQNPRHKITKRGQNVTFRCDPISEHNRLYWYRQTLGQGPEFLTYFQNEAQLEKSRLLSDRFSAERPKGSFSTLEIQRTEQGDSAMYLCASSPQREPSGEQFFGPGTRLTVL.